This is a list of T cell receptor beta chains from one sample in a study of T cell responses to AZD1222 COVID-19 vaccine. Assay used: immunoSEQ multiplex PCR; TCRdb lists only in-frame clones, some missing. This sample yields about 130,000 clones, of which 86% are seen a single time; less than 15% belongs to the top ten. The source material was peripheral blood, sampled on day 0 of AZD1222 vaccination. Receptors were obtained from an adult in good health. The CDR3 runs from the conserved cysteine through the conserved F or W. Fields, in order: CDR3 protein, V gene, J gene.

cdr3_aa: CASSPSGPGTGNTIYF
v_call: TRBV7-3
j_call: TRBJ1-3

cdr3_aa: CASSFGPLYNEQFF
v_call: TRBV21-1
j_call: TRBJ2-1

cdr3_aa: CASSLEGLDQPQHF
v_call: TRBV7-9
j_call: TRBJ1-5

cdr3_aa: CASSAERQAYGYTF
v_call: TRBV2
j_call: TRBJ1-2

cdr3_aa: CASSLTGGGYEQYF
v_call: TRBV5-1
j_call: TRBJ2-7

cdr3_aa: CASSRGLFTDTQYF
v_call: TRBV28
j_call: TRBJ2-3

cdr3_aa: CASSLQGNNEQFF
v_call: TRBV5-1
j_call: TRBJ2-1

cdr3_aa: CASSQGQGSEKLFF
v_call: TRBV4-3
j_call: TRBJ1-4

cdr3_aa: CAASPDSPGNTIYF
v_call: TRBV2
j_call: TRBJ1-3

cdr3_aa: CASSQEAGGSSYEQYF
v_call: TRBV4-1
j_call: TRBJ2-7

cdr3_aa: CASSLGGNWPYNEQFF
v_call: TRBV7-8
j_call: TRBJ2-1

cdr3_aa: CASSPPSGNTIYF
v_call: TRBV5-1
j_call: TRBJ1-3

cdr3_aa: CASSVGAGANQPQHF
v_call: TRBV9
j_call: TRBJ1-5

cdr3_aa: CASSLAQIQYGYTF
v_call: TRBV5-1
j_call: TRBJ1-2

cdr3_aa: CASSHSGTGEYEQYF
v_call: TRBV4-3
j_call: TRBJ2-7

cdr3_aa: CASRIRTYWHEQYF
v_call: TRBV5-8
j_call: TRBJ2-7

cdr3_aa: CASSDPRRNTEAFF
v_call: TRBV5-1
j_call: TRBJ1-1